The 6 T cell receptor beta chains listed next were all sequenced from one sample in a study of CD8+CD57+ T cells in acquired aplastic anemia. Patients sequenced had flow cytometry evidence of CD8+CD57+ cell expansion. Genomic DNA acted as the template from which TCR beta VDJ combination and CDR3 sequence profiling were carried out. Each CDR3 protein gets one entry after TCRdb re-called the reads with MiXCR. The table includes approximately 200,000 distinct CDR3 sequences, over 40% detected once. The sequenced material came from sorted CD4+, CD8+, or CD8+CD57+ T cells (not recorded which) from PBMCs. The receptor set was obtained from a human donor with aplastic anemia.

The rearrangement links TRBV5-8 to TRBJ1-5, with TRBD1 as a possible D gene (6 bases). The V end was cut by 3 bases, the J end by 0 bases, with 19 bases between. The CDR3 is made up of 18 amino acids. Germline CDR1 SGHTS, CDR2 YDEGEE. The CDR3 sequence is CASSSTGTWGYSNQPQHF. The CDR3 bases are TGTGCCAGCAGCTCGACCGGGACATGGGGGTATAGCAATCAGCCCCAGCATTTT. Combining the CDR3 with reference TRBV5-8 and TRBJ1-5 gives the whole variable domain EAGVTQSPTHLIKTRGQQATLRCSPISGHTSVYWYQQALGLGLQFLLWYDEGEERNRGNFPPRFSGRQFPNYSSELNVNALELEDSALYLCASSSTGTWGYSNQPQHFGDGTRLSIL.

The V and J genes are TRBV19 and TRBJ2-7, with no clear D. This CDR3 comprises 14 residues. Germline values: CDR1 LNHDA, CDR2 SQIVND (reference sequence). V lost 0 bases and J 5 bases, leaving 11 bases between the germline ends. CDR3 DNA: TGTGCCAGTAGTATAGAGTGGTCAATCGACGAGCAGTACTTC. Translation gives CASSIEWSIDEQYF.

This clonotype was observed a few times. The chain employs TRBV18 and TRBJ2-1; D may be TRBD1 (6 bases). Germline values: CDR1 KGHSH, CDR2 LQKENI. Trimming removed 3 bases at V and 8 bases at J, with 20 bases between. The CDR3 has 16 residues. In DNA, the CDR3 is TGTGCCAGCTCACCTAAACTCACCCAGGGGTCCCATGAGCAGTTCTTC. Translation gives CASSPKLTQGSHEQFF.

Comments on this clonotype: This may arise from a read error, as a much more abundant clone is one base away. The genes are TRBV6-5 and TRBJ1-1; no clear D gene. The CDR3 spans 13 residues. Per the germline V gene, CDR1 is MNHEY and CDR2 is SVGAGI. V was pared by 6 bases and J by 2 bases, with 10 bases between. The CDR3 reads CASSDGDNTEAFF. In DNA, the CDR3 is TGTGCCAGCAGCGACGGGGATAACACTGAAGCTTTCTTT.

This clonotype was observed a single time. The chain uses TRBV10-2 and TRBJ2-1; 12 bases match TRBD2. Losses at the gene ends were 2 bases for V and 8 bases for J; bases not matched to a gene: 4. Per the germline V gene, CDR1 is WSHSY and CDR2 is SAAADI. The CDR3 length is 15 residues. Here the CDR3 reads CASSERLAGDDEQFF. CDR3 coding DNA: TGCGCCAGCAGTGAGCGACTAGCGGGGGACGATGAGCAGTTCTTC.

The CDR3 bases are TGTGCCAGCAGCTTAGAGCCATTGGGAGGCTACACCTTC. Translation: CASSLEPLGGYTF. The rearrangement joins TRBV7-9 to TRBJ1-2; D ambiguous. The CDR3 totals 13 residues. Germline V gene data show CDR1 as SEHNR and CDR2 as FQNEAQ (reference sequence). The V gene lost 1 base and the J gene lost 8 bases, with 11 bases spanning the gap.